The next 11 T cell receptor beta chains were all read from a single sample in a study of control samples from healthy donors and cancer patients. Some clones are missing from TCRdb's copy, which holds only in-frame ones; the method was immunoSEQ multiplex PCR. The repertoire has approximately 100,000 clones, around 89% of them found once; the top ten carry roughly 7.7%. Sequenced: blood. The receptors derive from a man aged 25 to 45 in good health.

This clone was observed a single time. The rearrangement joins TRBV7-2 to TRBJ1-1, with D unresolved. Germline loops: CDR1 SGHTA, CDR2 FQGNSA. The CDR3 runs 13 residues. With 5 bases removed from V and 0 bases from J, the gap between germline ends came to 7 bases. CDR3 DNA sequence: TGTGCCAGCAGCATTGGAATGAACACTGAAGCTTTCTTT. Translation: CASSIGMNTEAFF.

The chain uses TRBV11-3 and TRBJ1-1; D is undetermined. Germline V gene lookup returns CDR1 SGHNT and CDR2 YENEEA. This CDR3 region has 13 residues. V was pared by 1 base and J by 5 bases, with 8 bases between. The CDR3, as DNA: TGTGCCAGCAGCTTAGGAAGTGGAACTGAAGCTTTCTTT. Its translation: CASSLGSGTEAFF.

The V call is TRBV19, the J call TRBJ2-1; D gene ambiguous. This CDR3 spans 14 amino acids. Germline lookup yields CDR1 LNHDA and CDR2 SQIVND (reference sequence). The ends were cut back, 6 bases at V and 3 bases at J, with 12 bases in the middle. The CDR3 sequence: CASRERSRYNEQFF. The CDR3 region has the DNA TGTGCCAGTAGAGAACGCTCACGCTACAATGAGCAGTTCTTC.

This chain joins TRBV7-9 and TRBJ2-1; 9 nucleotides align to TRBD1. Trimming took 9 bases from V and 5 from J; bases not matched to a gene: 14. This CDR3 is built from 16 residues. Per the germline V gene, CDR1 is SEHNR and CDR2 is FQNEAQ (reference sequence). The CDR3 region has the DNA TGTGCCAGGTGGCCTTTGCGGGACAGGGCTGACAATGAGCAGTTCTTC. Translating it yields CARWPLRDRADNEQFF.

The chain joins TRBV6-1 to TRBJ2-3, with 10 bases fitting TRBD2. V lost 1 base, J lost 4 bases, and 2 bases stayed unmatched. CDR1 and CDR2 (germline): MNHNS, SASEGT. The CDR3 is 15 residues long. The chain's CDR3 is CASSEGSGGADTQYF. The CDR3 DNA reads as TGTGCCAGCAGTGAAGGAAGCGGGGGGGCAGATACGCAGTATTTT.

The chain recombines TRBV5-8 with TRBJ2-2; D uncertain. Trimming took off 1 base at V and 6 bases at J, with 4 bases between the two ends. Looked up from germline, CDR1 is SGHTS and CDR2 is YDEGEE. The CDR3 contains 12 residues. CDR3 nucleotide sequence: TGTGCCAGCAGCTTGTTATCCGGGGAGCTGTTTTTT. It is translated as CASSLLSGELFF.

This clone was seen a single time. This rearrangement joins TRBV5-6 to TRBJ2-1, with TRBD1 as a possible D gene (6 bases). V dropped 3 bases and J dropped 5 bases, with 21 bases sitting between them. Germline lookup yields CDR1 SGHDT and CDR2 YYEEEE. CDR3 length: 17 amino acids. The CDR3 DNA reads as TGTGCCAGCAGCTCTCCCCAGGGGTATCAACAAAACAATGAGCAGTTCTTC. Encoded protein: CASSSPQGYQQNNEQFF.

CDR3 sequence reads: CSVEGQSNYGYTF. In DNA, the CDR3 is TGCAGCGTTGAAGGACAGAGTAACTATGGCTACACCTTC. The V gene is TRBV29-1, the J gene TRBJ1-2, with a tentative D call TRBD1 (5 bases). CDR3 size: 13 residues. Deletions cut 1 base from V and 1 base from J, with 7 bases between. Germline lookup yields CDR1 SQVTM and CDR2 ANQGSEA.

This chain joins TRBV7-8 and TRBJ1-6; D uncertain. The CDR3 has 16 amino acids. Germline CDR1 is SGHVS and CDR2 is FQNEAQ. Trimming left V 1 base short and J 6 bases short, with 13 bases between. This chain's CDR3 is CASSLVPFRPNSPLHF. DNA of the CDR3: TGTGCCAGCAGCTTAGTTCCGTTCCGACCTAATTCACCCCTCCACTTT. The full variable domain, rest sourced from reference TRBV7-8 and TRBJ1-6, is GAGVSQSPRYKVAKRGQDVALRCDPISGHVSLFWYQQALGQGPEFLTYFQNEAQLDKSGLPSDRFFAERPEGSVSTLKIQRTQQEDSAVYLCASSLVPFRPNSPLHFGNGTRLTVT.

This chain uses TRBV24-1 with TRBJ2-3, with no clear D. The germline CDR1 and CDR2 sequences are KGHDR and SFDVKD. The CDR3 is 16 residues long. V lost 4 bases, J lost 0 bases, and 13 bases lay in between. The CDR3 sequence is CATSDLTVSSTDTQYF. CDR3 bases: TGTGCCACCAGTGACCTCACAGTATCTAGCACAGATACGCAGTATTTT.

The rearrangement uses TRBV6-5 and TRBJ1-1; D is unclear. Germline CDR1 is MNHEY and CDR2 is SVGAGI. The CDR3 has 13 amino acids. V gave up 4 bases and J gave up 2 bases, with 8 bases separating them. DNA of the CDR3: TGTGCCAGCAGTTGGGCCGGCAACACTGAAGCTTTCTTT. This translates into CASSWAGNTEAFF.